These T cell receptor beta chains were read from a single sample in a study of cytomegalovirus exposure and HLA in healthy donors. Assay: immunoSEQ multiplex PCR; the TCRdb copy retains only in-frame clones and omits some. The sample has over 150,000 clones, about 72% seen once. The sample was PBMCs. These receptors all stem from a man aged 55 to 70 in good health and CMV-seronegative. The CDR3 runs from the conserved cysteine through the conserved F or W. Not all rows give a size; the values are once, few, many and, for expanded clones, a class.

CASSYGQGLGNIQYF,TRBV7-9,NA,TRBJ2-4
CASSPGLAGWTYEQYF,TRBV28,NA,TRBJ2-7
CATSRGGRGSSGAGELFF,TRBV15,NA,TRBJ2-2
CASTLDSNTEAFF,TRBV6-6,NA,TRBJ1-1
CASSLPALERYEQYF,TRBV28,few,NA
CASSLRHMNTEAFF,TRBV7-6,NA,TRBJ1-1
CASSLGLVFEYEQYF,TRBV7-2,few,TRBJ2-7
CASSGSGGAKNIQYF,TRBV5-1,NA,TRBJ2-4
CASSTTGLGQYF,TRBV19,NA,TRBJ2-5
CSSSLTGETQYF,TRBV7-9,NA,TRBJ2-5
CASSLAGGEYNEQFF,TRBV2,NA,TRBJ2-1
CASSGQGRGYTF,TRBV9,NA,TRBJ1-2
CASSLEGQGNGYTF,TRBV5-1,few,TRBJ1-2
CATGGGKRGPTEAFF,TRBV6-5,NA,TRBJ1-1
CASRTHVSSYEQYF,TRBV19,NA,TRBJ2-7
CASSSRDRGLYEQYF,TRBV7-2,few,TRBJ2-7
CASSRTGTSTETQYF,TRBV7-2,NA,TRBJ2-5
CAGQGATGELFF,TRBV30,NA,TRBJ2-2
CSVEDDRPDGYTF,TRBV29-1,NA,TRBJ1-2
CASSLYSQETQYF,TRBV5-1,NA,TRBJ2-5
CASSVRQGLPYGYTF,TRBV21-1,NA,TRBJ1-2
CASSPNRVPRFSYNSPLHF,TRBV23-1,NA,TRBJ1-6
CASSAGQPTLNTEAFF,TRBV7-9,NA,TRBJ1-1